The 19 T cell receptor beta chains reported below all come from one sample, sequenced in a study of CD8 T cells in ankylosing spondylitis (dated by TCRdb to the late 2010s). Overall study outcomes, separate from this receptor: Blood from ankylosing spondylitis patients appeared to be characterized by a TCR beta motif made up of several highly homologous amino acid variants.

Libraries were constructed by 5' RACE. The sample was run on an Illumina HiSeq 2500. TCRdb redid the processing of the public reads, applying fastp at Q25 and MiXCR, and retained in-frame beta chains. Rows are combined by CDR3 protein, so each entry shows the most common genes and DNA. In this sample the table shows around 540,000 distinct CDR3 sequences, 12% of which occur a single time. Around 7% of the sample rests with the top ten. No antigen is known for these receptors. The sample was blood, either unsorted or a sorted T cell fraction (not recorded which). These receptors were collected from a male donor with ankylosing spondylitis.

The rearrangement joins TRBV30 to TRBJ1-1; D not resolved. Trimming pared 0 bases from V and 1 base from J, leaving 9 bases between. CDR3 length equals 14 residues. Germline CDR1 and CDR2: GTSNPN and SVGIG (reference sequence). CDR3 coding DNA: TGTGCCTGGAGTGTACCGACACCGAACACTGAAGCTTTCTTT. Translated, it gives CAWSVPTPNTEAFF.

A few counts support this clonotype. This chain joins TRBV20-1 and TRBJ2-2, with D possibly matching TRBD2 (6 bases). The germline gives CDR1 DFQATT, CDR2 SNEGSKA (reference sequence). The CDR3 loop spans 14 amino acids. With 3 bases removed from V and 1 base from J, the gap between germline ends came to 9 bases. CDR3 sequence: CSASASVNTGELFF. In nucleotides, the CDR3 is TGCAGTGCTAGTGCTAGCGTGAACACCGGGGAGCTGTTTTTT.

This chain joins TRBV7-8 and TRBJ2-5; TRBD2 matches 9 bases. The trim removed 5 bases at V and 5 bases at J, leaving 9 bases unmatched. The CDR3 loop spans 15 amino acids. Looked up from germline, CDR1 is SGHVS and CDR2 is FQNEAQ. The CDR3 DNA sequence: TGTGCCAGCAGCAGATTAGCGGGAGCCCGGGAGACCCAGTACTTC. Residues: CASSRLAGARETQYF. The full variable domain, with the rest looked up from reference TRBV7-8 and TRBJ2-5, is GAGVSQSPRYKVAKRGQDVALRCDPISGHVSLFWYQQALGQGPEFLTYFQNEAQLDKSGLPSDRFFAERPEGSVSTLKIQRTQQEDSAVYLCASSRLAGARETQYFGPGTRLLVL.

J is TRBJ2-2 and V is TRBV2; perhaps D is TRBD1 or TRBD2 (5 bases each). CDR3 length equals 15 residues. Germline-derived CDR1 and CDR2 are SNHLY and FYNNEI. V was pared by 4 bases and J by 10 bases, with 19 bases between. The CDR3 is CASSVGDLGSVELFF. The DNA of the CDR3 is TGTGCCAGCAGTGTAGGGGACCTGGGGAGTGTGGAGCTGTTTTTT.

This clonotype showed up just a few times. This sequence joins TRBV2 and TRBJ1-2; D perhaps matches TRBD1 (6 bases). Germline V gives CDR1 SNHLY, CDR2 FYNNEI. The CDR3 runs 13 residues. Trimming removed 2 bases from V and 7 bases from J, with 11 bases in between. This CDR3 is CASSEWGLSGYTF. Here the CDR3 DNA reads TGTGCCAGCAGTGAATGGGGGCTCAGTGGCTACACCTTC.

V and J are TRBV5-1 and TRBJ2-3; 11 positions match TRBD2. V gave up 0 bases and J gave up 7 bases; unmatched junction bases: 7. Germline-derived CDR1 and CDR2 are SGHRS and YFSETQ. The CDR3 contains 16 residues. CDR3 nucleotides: TGCGCCAGCAGCTTGGTGCCTAGCGGGAGGATAAATACGCAGTATTTT. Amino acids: CASSLVPSGRINTQYF.

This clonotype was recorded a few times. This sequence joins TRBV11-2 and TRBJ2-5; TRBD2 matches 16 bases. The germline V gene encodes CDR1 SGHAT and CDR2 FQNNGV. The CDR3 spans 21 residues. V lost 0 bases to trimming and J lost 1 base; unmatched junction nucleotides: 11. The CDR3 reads CASSLDGTSGRAKRVQETQYF. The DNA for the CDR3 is TGTGCCAGCAGCTTAGACGGGACTAGCGGGAGGGCCAAAAGGGTCCAAGAGACCCAGTACTTC.

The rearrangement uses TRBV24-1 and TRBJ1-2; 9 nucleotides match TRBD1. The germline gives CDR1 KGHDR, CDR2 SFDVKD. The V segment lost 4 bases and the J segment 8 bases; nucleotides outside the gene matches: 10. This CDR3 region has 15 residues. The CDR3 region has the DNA TGTGCCACCAGTGACTCCGGGACAGGGAACGTCGGCTACACCTTC. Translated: CATSDSGTGNVGYTF.

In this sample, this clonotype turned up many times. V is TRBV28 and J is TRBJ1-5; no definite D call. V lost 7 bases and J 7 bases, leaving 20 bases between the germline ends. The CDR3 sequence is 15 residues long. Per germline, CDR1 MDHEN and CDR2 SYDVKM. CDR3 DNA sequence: TGTGCCAGCAACGACCGCCGGAACGTAGTGCAGCCCCAGCATTTT. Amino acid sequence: CASNDRRNVVQPQHF. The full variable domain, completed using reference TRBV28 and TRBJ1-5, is DVKVTQSSRYLVKRTGEKVFLECVQDMDHENMFWYRQDPGLGLRLIYFSYDVKMKEKGDIPEGYSVSREKKERFSLILESASTNQTSMYLCASNDRRNVVQPQHFGDGTRLSIL.

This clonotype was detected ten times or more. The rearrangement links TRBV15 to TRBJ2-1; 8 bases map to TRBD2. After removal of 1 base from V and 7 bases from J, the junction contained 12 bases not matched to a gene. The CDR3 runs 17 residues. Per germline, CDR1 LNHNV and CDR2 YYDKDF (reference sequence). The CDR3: CATSRARGSGSRNEQFF. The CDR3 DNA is TGTGCCACCAGCAGAGCGCGAGGGAGCGGGAGTAGGAATGAGCAGTTCTTC.

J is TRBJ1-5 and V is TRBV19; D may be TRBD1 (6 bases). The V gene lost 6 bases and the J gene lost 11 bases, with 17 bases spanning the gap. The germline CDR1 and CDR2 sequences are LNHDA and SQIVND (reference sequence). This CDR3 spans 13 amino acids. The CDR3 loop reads CASSPTGTKAQHF. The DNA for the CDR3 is TGTGCCAGTAGCCCCACAGGGACCAAGGCCCAGCATTTT.

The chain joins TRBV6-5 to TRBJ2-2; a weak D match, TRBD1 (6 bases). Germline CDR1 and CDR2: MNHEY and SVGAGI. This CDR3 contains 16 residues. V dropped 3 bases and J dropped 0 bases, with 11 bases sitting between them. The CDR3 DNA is TGTGCCAGCAGTTATTCGCGACAGGCGAACACCGGGGAGCTGTTTTTT. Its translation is CASSYSRQANTGELFF.

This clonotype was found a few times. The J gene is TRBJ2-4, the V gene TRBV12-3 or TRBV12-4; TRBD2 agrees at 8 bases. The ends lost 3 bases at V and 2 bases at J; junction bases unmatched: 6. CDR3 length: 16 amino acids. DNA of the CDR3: TGTGCCAGCAGTTTCGGTAGCGGGAAAACCAAAAACATTCAGTACTTC. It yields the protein CASSFGSGKTKNIQYF.

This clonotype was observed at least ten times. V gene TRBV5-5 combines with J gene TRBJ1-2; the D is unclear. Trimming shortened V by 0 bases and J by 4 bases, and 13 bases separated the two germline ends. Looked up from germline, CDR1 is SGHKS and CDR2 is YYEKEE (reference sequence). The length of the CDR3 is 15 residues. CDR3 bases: TGTGCCAGCAGCTTGGGAGGGAGTGGTGGCTATGGCTACACCTTC. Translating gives CASSLGGSGGYGYTF.

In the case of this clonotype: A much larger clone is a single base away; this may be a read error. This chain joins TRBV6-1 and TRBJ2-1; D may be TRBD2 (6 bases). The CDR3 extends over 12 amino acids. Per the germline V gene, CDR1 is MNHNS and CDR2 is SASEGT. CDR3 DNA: TGTGCCAGCTGTGAAGCGGTCGGGGGGCAGTTCTTC. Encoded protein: CASCEAVGGQFF.

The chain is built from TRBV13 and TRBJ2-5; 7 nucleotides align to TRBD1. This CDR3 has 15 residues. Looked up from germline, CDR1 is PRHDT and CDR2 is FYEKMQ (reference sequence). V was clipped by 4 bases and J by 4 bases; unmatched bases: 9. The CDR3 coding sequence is TGTGCCAGCAGCTCGAGACAAGGGGGCCGAGAGACCCAGTACTTC. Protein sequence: CASSSRQGGRETQYF.

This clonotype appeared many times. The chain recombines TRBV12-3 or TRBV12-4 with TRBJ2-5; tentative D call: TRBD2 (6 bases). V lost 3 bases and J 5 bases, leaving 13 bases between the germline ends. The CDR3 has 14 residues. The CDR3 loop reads CASSFGPGAETQYF. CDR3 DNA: TGTGCCAGCAGTTTCGGGCCGGGAGCGGAGACCCAGTACTTC.

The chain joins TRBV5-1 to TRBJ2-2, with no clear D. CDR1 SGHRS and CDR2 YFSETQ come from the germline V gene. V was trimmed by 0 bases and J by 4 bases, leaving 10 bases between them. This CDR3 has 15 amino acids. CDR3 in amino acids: CASSLEDPATGELFF. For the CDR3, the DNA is TGCGCCAGCAGCTTGGAGGACCCCGCCACCGGGGAGCTGTTTTTT. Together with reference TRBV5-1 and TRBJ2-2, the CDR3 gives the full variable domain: KAGVTQTPRYLIKTRGQQVTLSCSPISGHRSVSWYQQTPGQGLQFLFEYFSETQRNKGNFPGRFSGRQFSNSRSEMNVSTLELGDSALYLCASSLEDPATGELFFGEGSRLTVL.

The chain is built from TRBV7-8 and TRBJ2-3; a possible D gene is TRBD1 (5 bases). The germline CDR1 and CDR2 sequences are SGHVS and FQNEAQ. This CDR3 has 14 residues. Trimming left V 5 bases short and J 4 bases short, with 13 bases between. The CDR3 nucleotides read TGTGCCAGCAGCCCCGGCAGGGTCCCAGATACGCAGTATTTT. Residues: CASSPGRVPDTQYF.